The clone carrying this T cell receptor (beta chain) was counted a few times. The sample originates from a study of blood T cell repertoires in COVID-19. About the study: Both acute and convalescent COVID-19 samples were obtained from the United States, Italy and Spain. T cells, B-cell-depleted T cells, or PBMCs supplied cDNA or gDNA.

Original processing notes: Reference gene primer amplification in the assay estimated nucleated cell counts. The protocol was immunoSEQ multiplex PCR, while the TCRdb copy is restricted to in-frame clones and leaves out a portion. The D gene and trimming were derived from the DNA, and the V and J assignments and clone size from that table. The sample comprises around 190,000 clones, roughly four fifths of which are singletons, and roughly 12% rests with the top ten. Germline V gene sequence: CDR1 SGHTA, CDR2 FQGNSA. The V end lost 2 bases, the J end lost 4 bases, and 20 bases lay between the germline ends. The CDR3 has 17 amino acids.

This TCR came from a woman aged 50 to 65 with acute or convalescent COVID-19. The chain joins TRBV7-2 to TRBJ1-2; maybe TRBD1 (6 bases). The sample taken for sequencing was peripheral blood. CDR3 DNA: TGTGCCAGCAGCTTATCAGGTCCGGGGGGCCTTGGCTATGGCTACACCTTC. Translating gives CASSLSGPGGLGYGYTF.